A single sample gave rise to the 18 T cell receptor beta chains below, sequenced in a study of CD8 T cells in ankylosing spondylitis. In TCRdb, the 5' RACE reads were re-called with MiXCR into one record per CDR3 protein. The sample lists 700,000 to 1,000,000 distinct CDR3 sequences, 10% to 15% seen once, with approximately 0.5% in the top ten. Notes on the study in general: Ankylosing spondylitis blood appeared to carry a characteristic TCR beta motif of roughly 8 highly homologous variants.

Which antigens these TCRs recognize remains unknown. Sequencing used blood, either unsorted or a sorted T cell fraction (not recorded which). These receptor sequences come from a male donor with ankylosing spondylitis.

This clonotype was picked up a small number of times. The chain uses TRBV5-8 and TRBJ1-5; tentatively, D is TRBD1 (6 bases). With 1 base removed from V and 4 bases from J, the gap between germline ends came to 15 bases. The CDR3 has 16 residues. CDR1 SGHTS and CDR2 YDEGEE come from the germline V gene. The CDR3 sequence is CASSLLGGAKNQPQHF. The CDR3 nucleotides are TGTGCCAGCAGCTTGTTGGGGGGGGCCAAAAATCAGCCCCAGCATTTT. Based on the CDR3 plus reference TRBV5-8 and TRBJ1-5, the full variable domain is EAGVTQSPTHLIKTRGQQATLRCSPISGHTSVYWYQQALGLGLQFLLWYDEGEERNRGNFPPRFSGRQFPNYSSELNVNALELEDSALYLCASSLLGGAKNQPQHFGDGTRLSIL.

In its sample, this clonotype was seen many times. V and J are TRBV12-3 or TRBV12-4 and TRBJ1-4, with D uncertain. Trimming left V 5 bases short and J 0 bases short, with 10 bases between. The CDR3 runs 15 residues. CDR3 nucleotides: TGTGCCAGCAGTGCCGTTTCTGCAACTAATGAAAAACTGTTTTTT. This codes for CASSAVSATNEKLFF.

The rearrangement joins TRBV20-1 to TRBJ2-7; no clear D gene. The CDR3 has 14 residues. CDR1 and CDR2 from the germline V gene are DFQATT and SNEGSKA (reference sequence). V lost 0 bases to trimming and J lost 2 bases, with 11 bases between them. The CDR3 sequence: CSARDSIRTYEQYF. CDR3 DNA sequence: TGCAGTGCTAGAGATTCCATCCGGACCTACGAGCAGTACTTC.

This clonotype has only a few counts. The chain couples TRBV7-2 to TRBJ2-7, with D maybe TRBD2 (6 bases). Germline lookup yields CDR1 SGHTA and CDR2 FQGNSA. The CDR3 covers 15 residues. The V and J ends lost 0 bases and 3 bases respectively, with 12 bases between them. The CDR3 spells CASSLASAGSYEQYF. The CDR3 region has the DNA TGTGCCAGCAGCTTAGCGAGCGCGGGGAGCTACGAGCAGTACTTC.

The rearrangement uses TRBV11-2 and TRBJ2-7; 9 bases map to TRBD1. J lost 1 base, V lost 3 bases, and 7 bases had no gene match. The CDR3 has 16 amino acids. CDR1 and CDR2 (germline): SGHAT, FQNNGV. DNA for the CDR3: TGTGCCAGCAGCTTCCGTTTGGGGACAGGGTCCTACGAGCAGTACTTC. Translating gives CASSFRLGTGSYEQYF.

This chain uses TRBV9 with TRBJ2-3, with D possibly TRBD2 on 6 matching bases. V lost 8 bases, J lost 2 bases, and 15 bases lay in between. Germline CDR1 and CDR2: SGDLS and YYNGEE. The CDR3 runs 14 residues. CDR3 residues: CASNTGVNTDTQYF. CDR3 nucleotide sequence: TGTGCCAGTAATACGGGAGTGAACACAGATACGCAGTATTTT.

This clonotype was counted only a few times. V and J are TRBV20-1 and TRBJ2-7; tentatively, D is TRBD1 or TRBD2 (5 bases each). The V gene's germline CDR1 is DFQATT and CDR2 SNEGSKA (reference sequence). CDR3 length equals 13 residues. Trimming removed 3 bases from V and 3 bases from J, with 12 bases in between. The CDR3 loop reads CSARRGAYYEQYF. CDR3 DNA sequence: TGCAGTGCTAGGAGGGGAGCCTACTACGAGCAGTACTTC.

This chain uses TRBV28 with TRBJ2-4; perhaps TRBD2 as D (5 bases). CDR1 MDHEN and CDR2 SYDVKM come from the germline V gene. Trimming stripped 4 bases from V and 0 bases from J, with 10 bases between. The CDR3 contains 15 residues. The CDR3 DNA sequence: TGTGCCAGCAGTTCTACCGGACTAGCCAAAAACATTCAGTACTTC. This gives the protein CASSSTGLAKNIQYF.

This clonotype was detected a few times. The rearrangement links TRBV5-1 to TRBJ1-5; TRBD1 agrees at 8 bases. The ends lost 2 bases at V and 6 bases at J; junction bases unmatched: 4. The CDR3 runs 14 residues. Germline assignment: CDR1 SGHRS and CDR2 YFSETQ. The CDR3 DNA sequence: TGCGCCAGCAGCTTTGGGGACAGGCTTCAGCCCCAGCATTTT. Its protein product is CASSFGDRLQPQHF. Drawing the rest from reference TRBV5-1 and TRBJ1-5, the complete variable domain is KAGVTQTPRYLIKTRGQQVTLSCSPISGHRSVSWYQQTPGQGLQFLFEYFSETQRNKGNFPGRFSGRQFSNSRSEMNVSTLELGDSALYLCASSFGDRLQPQHFGDGTRLSIL.

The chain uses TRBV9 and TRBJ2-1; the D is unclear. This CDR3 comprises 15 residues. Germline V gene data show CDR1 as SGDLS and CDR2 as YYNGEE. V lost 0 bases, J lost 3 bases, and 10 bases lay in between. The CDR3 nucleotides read TGTGCCAGCAGCGTAGAAGGTAGTCGCTACAATGAGCAGTTCTTC. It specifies CASSVEGSRYNEQFF.

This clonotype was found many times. The CDR3: CASSLAAGDQPQHF. The CDR3 DNA follows: TGCGCCAGCAGCTTGGCGGCAGGGGATCAGCCCCAGCATTTT. The chain combines TRBV5-1 with TRBJ1-5, with D possibly TRBD1 on 6 matching bases. The V and J ends lost 0 bases and 5 bases respectively, with 9 bases between them. Germline CDR1 is SGHRS and CDR2 is YFSETQ. The CDR3 totals 14 residues.

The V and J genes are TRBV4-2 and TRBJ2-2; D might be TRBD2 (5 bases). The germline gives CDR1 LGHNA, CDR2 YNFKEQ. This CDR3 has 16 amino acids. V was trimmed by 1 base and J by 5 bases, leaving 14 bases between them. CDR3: CASSQGGAGDTGELFF. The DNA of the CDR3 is TGTGCCAGCAGCCAAGGGGGAGCCGGAGATACCGGGGAGCTGTTTTTT.

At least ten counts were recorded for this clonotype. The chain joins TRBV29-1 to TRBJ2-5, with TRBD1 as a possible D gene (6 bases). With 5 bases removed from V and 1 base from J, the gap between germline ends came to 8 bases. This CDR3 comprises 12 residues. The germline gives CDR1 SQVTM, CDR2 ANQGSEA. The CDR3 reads CSVRQVQETQYF. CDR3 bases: TGCAGCGTTCGACAGGTCCAAGAGACCCAGTACTTC.

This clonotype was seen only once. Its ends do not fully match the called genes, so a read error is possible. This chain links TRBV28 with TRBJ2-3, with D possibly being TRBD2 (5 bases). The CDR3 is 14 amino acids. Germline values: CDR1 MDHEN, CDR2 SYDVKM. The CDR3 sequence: CASSFTAAADTQFF. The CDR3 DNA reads TGTGCCAGCAGTTTTACAGCGGCCGCAGATACGCAGTTTTTT.

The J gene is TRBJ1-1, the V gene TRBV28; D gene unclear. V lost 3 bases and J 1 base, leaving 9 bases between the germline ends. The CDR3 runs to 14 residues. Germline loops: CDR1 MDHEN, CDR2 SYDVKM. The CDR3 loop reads CASSFPPGNTEAFF. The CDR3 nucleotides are TGTGCCAGCAGTTTCCCTCCAGGGAACACTGAAGCTTTCTTT.

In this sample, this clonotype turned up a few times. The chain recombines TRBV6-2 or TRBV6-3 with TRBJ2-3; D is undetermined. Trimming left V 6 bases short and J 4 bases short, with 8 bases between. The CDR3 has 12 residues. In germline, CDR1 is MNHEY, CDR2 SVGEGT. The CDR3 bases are TGTGCCAGCAGGGAGACGGCAGATACGCAGTATTTT. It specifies CASRETADTQYF.

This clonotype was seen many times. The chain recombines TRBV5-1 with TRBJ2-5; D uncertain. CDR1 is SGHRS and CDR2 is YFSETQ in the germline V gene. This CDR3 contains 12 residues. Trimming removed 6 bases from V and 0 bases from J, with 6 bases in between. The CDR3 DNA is TGCGCCAGCAACGAAAACCAAGAGACCCAGTACTTC. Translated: CASNENQETQYF. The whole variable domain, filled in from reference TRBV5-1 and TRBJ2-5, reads KAGVTQTPRYLIKTRGQQVTLSCSPISGHRSVSWYQQTPGQGLQFLFEYFSETQRNKGNFPGRFSGRQFSNSRSEMNVSTLELGDSALYLCASNENQETQYFGPGTRLLVL.

CDR3 sequence reads: CASSQDSSNQPQHF. CDR3 sequence (DNA): TGTGCCAGCAGTCAGGACAGTAGCAATCAGCCCCAGCATTTT. This sequence joins TRBV7-2 and TRBJ1-5, with D maybe TRBD1 (6 bases). The germline gives CDR1 SGHTA, CDR2 FQGNSA. This CDR3 has 14 residues. V was clipped by 6 bases and J by 0 bases, with 9 bases between them.